This is a list of T cell receptor beta chains from one sample in a study of cytomegalovirus exposure and HLA in healthy donors. Assay used: immunoSEQ multiplex PCR; TCRdb lists only in-frame clones, some missing. The profile covers over 130,000 clones, with 55% to 80% appearing a single time and around 7.1% taken by the ten largest. The material sequenced was PBMCs. These receptors were obtained from a woman in her sixties or seventies in good health and CMV-seropositive. CDR3s include the opening cysteine and the closing phenylalanine or tryptophan.

length,V,J,CDR3
15,TRBV28,TRBJ2-6,CASTGLTGWVNVLTF
15,TRBV19,TRBJ2-7,CASSKREAAFYEQYF
16,TRBV5-4,TRBJ2-1,CASSLGAGSSYNEQFF
16,TRBV27,TRBJ1-2,CASSYSLLPGKEGYTF
13,TRBV28,TRBJ1-5,CASNPPGPQPQHF
15,TRBV5-7,TRBJ2-7,CASSRARRENHEQYF
13,TRBV19,TRBJ2-1,CASSITESNEQFF
15,TRBV19,TRBJ1-5,CASSSSRAANQPQHF
16,TRBV7-3,TRBJ2-1,CASSSSTGVPYNEQFF
16,TRBV13,TRBJ2-7,CASRRFGSESSYEQYF
15,TRBV25-1,TRBJ2-1,CASSRLAEGVNEQFF
15,TRBV11-2,TRBJ2-5,CASSSSTGIGETQYF
17,TRBV7-7,TRBJ2-3,CASSLGGTAGMTDTQYF
11,TRBV5-1,TRBJ2-5,CASSIEETQYF
13,TRBV9,TRBJ2-1,CASSLAGGNEQFF
13,TRBV5-5,TRBJ2-1,CASSGDPFSEQFF
18,TRBV2,TRBJ2-4,CASSPVPGQGGPKNIQYF
15,TRBV4-1,TRBJ1-3,CASSQDPMSGNTIYF
16,TRBV23-1,TRBJ1-4,CASSQSTGQGGEKLFF
13,TRBV6-6,TRBJ2-1,CASSSYRGNEQFF
12,TRBV7-3,TRBJ2-3,CASSADRTTQYF
15,TRBV2,TRBJ2-2,CAFNLGSSDTGELFF
12,TRBV28,TRBJ1-1,CASSLVLTEAFF
17,TRBV7-2,TRBJ2-7,CASSPREGWSPLSEQYF
13,TRBV6-5,TRBJ1-2,CASRPDRVGGYTF
13,TRBV9,TRBJ2-7,CASSVVGGYEQYF
14,TRBV7-9,TRBJ2-2,CASSSTRSAGELFF
12,TRBV7-2,TRBJ2-1,CASSRTRIEQFF
15,TRBV10-2,TRBJ2-1,CASEGRTSGYNEQFF
13,TRBV6-5,TRBJ2-3,CASSYREADTQYF
14,TRBV18,TRBJ1-1,CASSPLTGGTEAFF
15,TRBV5-5,TRBJ1-2,CASSLEQGPNYGYTF
15,TRBV9,TRBJ1-2,CASSVRDRGRYGYTF
16,TRBV2,TRBJ2-1,CASSEARGRGENEQFF
15,TRBV15,TRBJ1-1,CATSREITQGFGAFF
20,TRBV30,TRBJ2-4,CAWSSRTSGPSTIAKNIQYF
15,TRBV7-2,TRBJ2-3,CASSLEGGSTDTQYF
13,TRBV9,TRBJ1-6,CASSLGSNSPLHF
16,TRBV30,TRBJ1-6,CAWSRDRSSYNSPLHF
15,TRBV6-5,TRBJ2-7,CASSYPPLSLDEQYF
15,TRBV9,TRBJ2-7,CASSARTGGSYEQYF
15,TRBV7-3,TRBJ2-1,CASSLGGISYNEQFF
13,TRBV7-9,TRBJ1-1,CASSQTADTEAFF
12,TRBV28,TRBJ2-1,CASRGEWDEQFF